This entry is about one T cell receptor beta chain. This entry belongs to a study of shared clonotypes between healthy human individuals. About the study: Contributing individuals were two females and three males aged 18 to 49.

Unmatched junction bases numbered 6, after V lost 7 bases and J lost 0 bases. The CDR3 runs to 14 residues. The germline V gene encodes CDR1 LNHDA and CDR2 SQIVND (reference sequence). Per the study methods: Quality scores were absent from the junction-only immunoSEQ sequences, so filtering differed. Data came from immunoSEQ multiplex PCR; TCRdb stores just in-frame clones and leaves some out. The D gene and trimming were derived from the DNA, and the V and J assignments and clone size from that table. The data hold 1,400,000 or so clones, with around 98.5% observed a single time. The TCR originated in a man younger than 45 in good health. V and J are TRBV19 and TRBJ2-7; 7 positions agree with TRBD2. The sequencing sample was made of naive CD4+ T cells sorted from blood. The subset is: CD45RA+ positively selected. The CDR3 nucleotides read TGTGCCAGTACAAGGACTAGGAGCTCCTACGAGCAGTACTTC. Translated, it gives CASTRTRSSYEQYF.